This TCR beta chain was captured in a study of post-analysis software for immune sequencing data (dated by TCRdb to between 2014 and 2016). For the wider study: Disease courses on record covered relapsing-remitting, secondary progressive and progressive-relapsing multiple sclerosis, though some patients had no subtype annotation. The patient repertoires were compared against approximately twelve previously published healthy control repertoires obtained from donors aged 6 to 25 years. A subset of samples was prepared in parallel using single-end sample barcoding, then pooled and co-amplified after Illumina adapter ligation.

The study at large found these results: Direct clustering with F measure showed strong co-clustering of samples prepared in the same batch, prompting a batch-effect correction. Normalized Chao1 diversity was significantly lower in multiple sclerosis patients than controls, suggesting substantial peripheral T-cell clonal expansion. The control group was slightly older than the multiple sclerosis patient group.

A few counts support this clonotype. Its antigen specificity is not known. No much larger clone is present one base from it, and per-base qualities are unavailable. TCR beta repertoires were profiled from peripheral blood of roughly twelve young patients with multiple sclerosis to demonstrate the VDJtools post-analysis software. Multiple sclerosis patients were children and adolescents aged roughly 6 to 16 years. The library relied on PCR. Sequenced using an Illumina HiSeq 2500. Unique molecular identifiers were incorporated into TCR beta cDNA libraries to reduce PCR and sequencing biases. Every 1 to 10 million input T cells yielded about 500,000 cDNA molecules, meaning each molecule approximated one T cell. The patient libraries were prepared and sequenced with the same protocol used for the earlier healthy control dataset. Samples belonging to the same batch were prepared together, multiplexed and sequenced on a shared HiSeq lane. The source study handled its data this way. Raw barcoded reads were processed with MIGEC, discarding single-read molecular identifier groups before consensus assembly and CDR3 extraction. Clonotype tables were post-analysed with VDJtools, and diversity was normalized by down-sampling all datasets to the smallest sample size. Repertoire overlap clustering matched CDR3 amino acid but not nucleotide sequences to correct batch-related cross-sample contamination. TCRdb passed the public sequencing reads through fastp at Q25 and MiXCR, retaining productive beta sequences. Rows matching on CDR3 protein sequence are summarized as one entry with the most common DNA and genes. TCRdb, not the original authors, processed these V and J calls. In this sample the table shows approximately 360,000 distinct CDR3 sequences, about a third of which occur a single time. Over 10% of the sample goes to the ten largest clones.

The receptor comes from a girl aged 5-17 years with multiple sclerosis. The sample was blood.

The CDR3 protein is CASSLNPLGGGRVWETQYF. The DNA sequence is as follows: TGTGCCAGCAGCTTAAACCCCCTTGGCGGCGGGAGGGTTTGGGAGACCCAGTACTTC. The rearranged chain carries TRBV7-2 and TRBJ2-5, and TRBD2 matches 9 of the central bases. The CDR3 starts with the cysteine, ends with the phenylalanine, and has 19 residues. Only CDR3 DNA is held: 57 bases, read in frame from base 1. CDR1 and CDR2 are drawn from the germline V gene: SGHTA, FQGNSA. V is pruned by 2 bases and J by 5 bases, leaving 18 bases of the junction without a gene match.